The 28 T cell receptor beta chains given below trace back to one sample, sequenced in a study of blood T cell repertoires in COVID-19. TCRdb's copy holds only in-frame clones and misses some; the assay was immunoSEQ multiplex PCR. Among about 200,000 clones, around nine tenths were seen once, and the ten largest hold around 1.7%. Sequencing input: peripheral blood. The source is a man between 18 and 29 years old with active or convalescent COVID-19.

The rearrangement joins TRBV5-1 to TRBJ1-2, with D hard to call. The CDR3 consists of 14 residues. V lost 7 bases and J lost 4, with 17 bases in between. Looked up from germline, CDR1 is SGHRS and CDR2 is YFSETQ. The CDR3, as DNA: TGCGCCAGCCATTTGGGCGAGGGCGCCTATGGCTACACCTTC. Amino acids: CASHLGEGAYGYTF.

The rearrangement joins TRBV6-1 to TRBJ2-2; tentatively, D is TRBD2 (6 bases). CDR3 size: 16 residues. CDR1 and CDR2 from the germline V gene are MNHNS and SASEGT. V lost 2 bases, J lost 4 bases, and 14 bases lay in between. CDR3 nucleotide sequence: TGTGCCAGCAGTGAAATGGCGGGGAGACCCACCGGGGAGCTGTTTTTT. Translation: CASSEMAGRPTGELFF.

The V gene is TRBV5-6, the J gene TRBJ2-1; 11 bases align to TRBD2. Germline CDR1 and CDR2: SGHDT and YYEEEE. With 0 bases clipped from V and 7 bases from J, the junction kept 9 bases outside the gene matches. The CDR3 has 17 residues. The CDR3 nucleotides read TGTGCCAGCAGCTTGGCCGGAGGGGCTAGCGGGAGGAATGAGCAGTTCTTC. It translates to CASSLAGGASGRNEQFF.

This chain links TRBV19 with TRBJ1-3, with a weak D call TRBD1 (6 bases). V was cut by 5 bases and J by 0 bases, with 20 bases left in between. The CDR3 spans 18 residues. CDR1 is LNHDA, CDR2 SQIVND, per germline (reference sequence). The CDR3 nucleotides read TGTGCCAGTAGTTTCCTAGAGGGGGAACGGGCCTCTGGAAACACCATATATTTT. Translation: CASSFLEGERASGNTIYF.

The J gene is TRBJ2-7, the V gene TRBV11-1; perhaps TRBD2 as D (6 bases). Deletions cut 5 bases from V and 0 bases from J, with 14 bases between. CDR1 and CDR2 (germline): SGHAT, FQDESV (reference sequence). The CDR3 covers 15 residues. The CDR3 sequence is CASSGHSGSSYEQYF. DNA of the CDR3: TGTGCCAGCAGCGGGCATAGCGGAAGCTCCTACGAGCAGTACTTC.

The chain is built from TRBV29-1 and TRBJ1-2, with 7 nucleotides matching TRBD1. Germline V gene data show CDR1 as SQVTM and CDR2 as ANQGSEA. The CDR3 is made up of 14 amino acids. V lost 1 base and J lost 4; bases outside the gene matches: 6. The CDR3 is CSVEVGQAVYGYTF. The CDR3, as DNA: TGCAGCGTTGAAGTTGGACAGGCGGTCTATGGCTACACCTTC.

This sequence joins TRBV5-5 and TRBJ1-1; 7 bases agree with TRBD1. With V trimmed by 3 bases and J by 1 base, 3 bases remained unmatched. This CDR3 has 14 residues. The germline V gene encodes CDR1 SGHKS and CDR2 YYEKEE (reference sequence). CDR3 DNA: TGTGCCAGCAGCTGGGGACAGTGGAACACTGAAGCTTTCTTT. This encodes CASSWGQWNTEAFF.

The V call is TRBV25-1, the J call TRBJ1-6; D unresolved. The CDR3 length is 12 residues. The V gene lost 8 bases and the J gene lost 4 bases, with 6 bases spanning the gap. Per the germline V gene, CDR1 is MGHDK and CDR2 is SYGVNS. CDR3 bases: TGTGCCAGCGGGAGATATAATTCACCCCTCCACTTT. Encoded protein: CASGRYNSPLHF.

This chain uses TRBV4-3 with TRBJ2-6; D is unresolved. Germline V lookup: CDR1 LGHNA, CDR2 YSLEER. Trimming stripped 0 bases from V and 0 bases from J, with 3 bases between. This CDR3 is built from 15 residues. The CDR3 DNA is TGCGCCAGCAGCCAAGACTCCTCTGGGGCCAACGTCCTGACTTTC. Protein sequence: CASSQDSSGANVLTF.

The rearrangement joins TRBV24-1 to TRBJ2-2; weak D call: TRBD2 (5 bases). CDR3 size: 16 residues. Trimming shortened V by 2 bases and J by 4 bases, and 13 bases separated the two germline ends. From germline, CDR1 is KGHDR and CDR2 SFDVKD. This CDR3 reads CATSDSRGSVTGELFF. In DNA form, the CDR3 reads TGTGCCACCAGTGATTCTCGAGGGTCGGTCACCGGGGAGCTGTTTTTT.

The genes are TRBV30 and TRBJ1-3; D remains unclear. Trimming left V 4 bases short and J 0 bases short, with 10 bases between. Germline CDR1 reads GTSNPN; CDR2 reads SVGIG (reference sequence). The CDR3 consists of 14 residues. CDR3 protein: CAWNAGPSGNTIYF. The CDR3 DNA reads as TGTGCCTGGAACGCAGGTCCCTCTGGAAACACCATATATTTT.

This clone was seen a single time. V gene TRBV9 combines with J gene TRBJ1-2; perhaps TRBD1 as D (5 bases). The CDR3 extends over 14 amino acids. Looked up from germline, CDR1 is SGDLS and CDR2 is YYNGEE. V lost 3 bases and J lost 5, with 14 bases in between. Here the CDR3 reads CASSGGDRSYGYTF. CDR3 bases: TGTGCCAGCAGCGGAGGAGACAGAAGTTATGGCTACACCTTC.

The chain links TRBV29-1 to TRBJ2-1; weak D call: TRBD1 (5 bases). The V end was cut by 5 bases, the J end by 9 bases, with 17 bases between. The CDR3 is 13 residues long. Per the germline V gene, CDR1 is SQVTM and CDR2 is ANQGSEA. As DNA, the CDR3 is TGCAGCGTTCGCAAAAACAGCGACAGTGAGCAGTTCTTC. Protein product: CSVRKNSDSEQFF.

The rearrangement uses TRBV5-1 and TRBJ2-1, with 13 nucleotides matching TRBD2. Germline loops: CDR1 SGHRS, CDR2 YFSETQ. This CDR3 comprises 17 residues. V lost 4 bases to trimming and J lost 8 bases; unmatched junction nucleotides: 12. CDR3 sequence reads: CASSLDTTSGGADEQFF. CDR3 DNA: TGCGCCAGCAGCCTCGACACCACTAGCGGGGGGGCTGATGAGCAGTTCTTC.

This chain joins TRBV10-3 and TRBJ2-3; the match to TRBD1 covers 9 bases. The length of the CDR3 is 18 residues. The ends lost 0 bases at V and 1 base at J; junction bases unmatched: 8. Germline V lookup: CDR1 ENHRY, CDR2 SYGVKD. This chain's CDR3 is CAISESTGGDRGTDTQYF. CDR3 nucleotide sequence: TGTGCCATCAGTGAGTCGACAGGAGGGGACAGGGGCACAGATACGCAGTATTTT.

The J gene is TRBJ2-1, the V gene TRBV6-2 or TRBV6-3; 9 nucleotides align to TRBD1. Germline-derived CDR1 and CDR2 are MNHEY and SVGEGT. This CDR3 has 15 residues. The V segment lost 6 bases and the J segment 4 bases; nucleotides outside the gene matches: 7. CDR3 DNA sequence: TGTGCCAGCAGCCATACAGGGGGCTCTTACAATGAGCAGTTCTTC. This gives the protein CASSHTGGSYNEQFF.

J is TRBJ2-1 and V is TRBV11-3, with D tentatively TRBD2 (6 bases). V was pared by 1 base and J by 7 bases, with 14 bases between. This CDR3 contains 15 residues. CDR1 is SGHNT, CDR2 YENEEA, per germline. As DNA, the CDR3 is TGTGCCAGCAGCTTAGGTGGGGGAGGAGGAAATGAGCAGTTCTTC. Translated, it gives CASSLGGGGGNEQFF.

CDR3 nucleotides: TGTGCCAGCAGTGCTATCGTAGCTGGGGAAAAACTGTTTTTT. Amino acid sequence: CASSAIVAGEKLFF. V is TRBV2 and J is TRBJ1-4; no clear D. Between the trimmed V and J ends, which lost 4 bases and 8 bases, there was a span of 14 bases. The CDR3 consists of 14 residues. The V gene's germline CDR1 is SNHLY and CDR2 FYNNEI.

The J gene is TRBJ2-2, the V gene TRBV13; 11 bases are shared with TRBD2. This CDR3 is 17 amino acids long. Germline CDR1 PRHDT, CDR2 FYEKMQ (reference sequence). The V and J ends lost 5 bases and 0 bases, in that order; junction bases with no gene match: 5. The CDR3 protein is CASSLAGGHANTGELFF. Here the CDR3 DNA reads TGTGCCAGCAGCCTAGCGGGAGGACACGCGAACACCGGGGAGCTGTTTTTT.

The genes are TRBV29-1 and TRBJ1-2; 11 bases match TRBD1. V shed 6 bases, J shed 4 bases, and the junction held 1 base outside the gene matches. The germline CDR1 and CDR2 sequences are SQVTM and ANQGSEA. The CDR3 covers 12 residues. CDR3 DNA: TGCAGCGTGGGACAGGGGGGCTATGGCTACACCTTC. Amino acids: CSVGQGGYGYTF.

The chain joins TRBV27 to TRBJ1-5, with 7 bases aligning to TRBD1. V lost 7 bases and J lost 0; bases outside the gene matches: 15. Germline CDR1 MNHEY, CDR2 SMNVEV (reference sequence). This CDR3 spans 18 amino acids. CDR3 nucleotides: TGTGCCAGCAACATTGCCGACAGGGACAAATATAGCAATCAGCCCCAGCATTTT. Encoded protein: CASNIADRDKYSNQPQHF.

The chain employs TRBV6-5 and TRBJ1-1; D unclear. Germline CDR1 MNHEY, CDR2 SVGAGI. V was cut by 5 bases and J by 4 bases, with 11 bases left in between. CDR3 length: 13 residues. DNA for the CDR3: TGTGCCAGCAGTACCCCTGGGAGCACTGAAGCTTTCTTT. This encodes CASSTPGSTEAFF.

The chain employs TRBV14 and TRBJ1-5; 9 nucleotides line up with TRBD1. Germline V gene lookup returns CDR1 SGHDN and CDR2 FVKESK. The CDR3 is 16 residues long. After removal of 1 base from V and 2 bases from J, the junction contained 3 bases not matched to a gene. As DNA, the CDR3 is TGTGCCAGCAGCCAAGTAAGGACAGGGGGCAATCAGCCCCAGCATTTT. Protein product: CASSQVRTGGNQPQHF. Drawing the rest from reference TRBV14 and TRBJ1-5, the complete variable domain is EAGVTQFPSHSVIEKGQTVTLRCDPISGHDNLYWYRRVMGKEIKFLLHFVKESKQDESGMPNNRFLAERTGGTYSTLKVQPAELEDSGVYFCASSQVRTGGNQPQHFGDGTRLSIL.

V and J are TRBV10-3 and TRBJ2-3, with a possible D match to TRBD1 (6 bases). Germline CDR1 and CDR2: ENHRY and SYGVKD. V was shortened by 4 bases and J by 9 bases, with 11 bases between the two germline ends. CDR3 length: 12 residues. The CDR3 spells CAISAQGTTQYF. The CDR3 DNA reads as TGTGCCATCAGTGCACAGGGAACCACGCAGTATTTT.

The chain links TRBV12-3 or TRBV12-4 to TRBJ2-7; a possible D gene is TRBD1 (5 bases). V gave up 6 bases and J gave up 5 bases, with 11 bases separating them. The CDR3 sequence is 12 residues long. The chain's CDR3 is CASSRSRDEQYF. CDR3 sequence (DNA): TGTGCCAGCAGCCGTTCCAGGGACGAGCAGTACTTC.

The genes are TRBV6-4 and TRBJ2-2; 9 bases match TRBD1. Germline trimming cut 0 bases from V and 6 bases from J; bases unmatched to any gene: 2. The CDR3 runs to 15 residues. From germline, CDR1 is MRHNA and CDR2 SNTAGT. CDR3 nucleotides: TGTGCCAGCAGTGACTCGACAGGGGGATCCGGGGAGCTGTTTTTT. This codes for CASSDSTGGSGELFF.

The genes are TRBV4-3 and TRBJ2-7; 7 bases map to TRBD1. J was trimmed by 0 bases and V by 1 base; bases with no gene match: 9. Germline V gives CDR1 LGHNA, CDR2 YSLEER. The CDR3 contains 17 residues. CDR3 nucleotide sequence: TGCGCCAGCAGCCAAGTAGCCGGGACAGACTCCTCCTACGAGCAGTACTTC. This codes for CASSQVAGTDSSYEQYF.

This chain links TRBV6-5 with TRBJ1-5; D unresolved. The V and J ends lost 2 bases and 3 bases respectively, with 11 bases between them. This CDR3 has 15 residues. The germline gives CDR1 MNHEY, CDR2 SVGAGI. CDR3 DNA: TGTGCCAGCAGTTACGAAGGCAGGCCCAATCAGCCCCAGCATTTT. Translating gives CASSYEGRPNQPQHF.